A single sample gave rise to the 14 T cell receptor beta chains below, sequenced in a study of CD8+ T cells in alopecia areata. Extracted from the samples, RNA was reverse transcribed into cDNA to serve as the sequencing template. Repertoires were generated with immunoSEQ multiplex PCR, while TCRdb's copy carries only in-frame clones and drops some. Of roughly 170,000 clones in the sample, around 58% were seen once. Regarding treatment: oral pan-JAK inhibitor, 5-10 mg twice daily. The input for sequencing was CD8+ T cells sorted from blood, taken at week 24, from a patient treated with tofacitinib. The receptors originated from a human donor with alopecia areata.

In the case of this clone: Other DNA variants within this sample encode the same CDR3. This chain connects TRBV13 to TRBJ2-7, with D unclear. V lost 0 bases and J 3 bases, leaving 3 bases between the germline ends. In germline, CDR1 is PRHDT, CDR2 FYEKMQ (reference sequence). CDR3 size: 12 residues. Here the CDR3 reads CASSLGRYEQYF. As DNA, the CDR3 is TGTGCCAGCAGCTTAGGCCGCTACGAGCAGTACTTC.

In nucleotides, the CDR3 is TGTGCCAGCAGTTATAGTCCTGGCTACACCTTC. This sequence encodes CASSYSPGYTF. The rearrangement joins TRBV6-6 to TRBJ1-2; D unresolved. Trimming stripped 3 bases from V and 7 bases from J, with 6 bases between. The CDR3 spans 11 residues. Germline V gene data show CDR1 as MNHNY and CDR2 as SVGAGI (reference sequence).

The genes are TRBV20-1 and TRBJ1-2, with a possible D match to TRBD1 (5 bases). CDR1 and CDR2 from the germline V gene are DFQATT and SNEGSKA (reference sequence). The CDR3 consists of 11 residues. Trimming removed 5 bases at V and 4 bases at J, with 8 bases between. CDR3 DNA: TGCAGTGCTTTTGACAGCTATGGCTACACCTTC. Its protein product is CSAFDSYGYTF.

As to this clone: One end of the junction does not line up with germline, which may come from a read error. This chain connects TRBV30 to TRBJ1-1; D not certain. The CDR3 has 10 amino acids. Germline V gene sequence: CDR1 GTSNPN, CDR2 SVGIG (reference sequence). The CDR3 DNA reads as TGTGCCGGGAGGAACACTGAAGCTTTCTTT. It yields the protein CAGRNTEAFF.

This clone has a handful of counts. J is TRBJ1-1 and V is TRBV29-1; the D gene is possibly TRBD1 (5 bases). CDR3 length: 12 amino acids. With 6 bases removed from V and 2 bases from J, the gap between germline ends came to 10 bases. The germline V gene encodes CDR1 SQVTM and CDR2 ANQGSEA. The CDR3 reads CSVKTDNTEAFF. The CDR3 DNA reads as TGCAGCGTCAAGACAGATAACACTGAAGCTTTCTTT. The whole variable domain, filled in from reference TRBV29-1 and TRBJ1-1, reads SAVISQKPSRDICQRGTSLTIQCQVDSQVTMMFWYRQQPGQSLTLIATANQGSEATYESGFVIDKFPISRPNLTFSTLTVSNMSPEDSSIYLCSVKTDNTEAFFGQGTRLTVV.

This chain uses TRBV12-5 with TRBJ1-2, with D unresolved. Germline assignment: CDR1 LGHNT and CDR2 FRNRAP. CDR3 length equals 14 residues. With 6 bases removed from V and 4 bases from J, the gap between germline ends came to 15 bases. The CDR3 is CASGAQSSFYGYTF. CDR3 coding DNA: TGTGCTAGTGGCGCACAGAGTTCGTTCTATGGCTACACCTTC.

The chain carries TRBV7-8 and TRBJ2-2, with D perhaps TRBD1 (5 bases). Germline values: CDR1 SGHVS, CDR2 FQNEAQ. This CDR3 has 13 residues. V lost 5 bases and J 5 bases, leaving 9 bases between the germline ends. The CDR3 DNA sequence: TGTGCCAGCAGCCTCGGACAAACCGGGGAGCTGTTTTTT. Translating gives CASSLGQTGELFF.

This sequence joins TRBV29-1 and TRBJ2-2; TRBD1 is a possible D gene (5 bases). Trimming pared 7 bases from V and 5 bases from J, leaving 14 bases between. Germline loops: CDR1 SQVTM, CDR2 ANQGSEA. The CDR3 loop spans 13 amino acids. CDR3: CSGGGAWTGELFF. The CDR3 DNA is TGCAGCGGGGGTGGGGCTTGGACCGGGGAGCTGTTTTTT.

This clone was recorded only once. The rearrangement uses TRBV12-1 and TRBJ1-2. TRBV12-1 is flagged as a pseudogene. The CDR3 consists of 8 residues. CDR3 nucleotide sequence: TGTGACCCAGTGGTGGAGTCCTTC. Protein sequence: CDPVVESF.

J is TRBJ2-3 and V is TRBV4-2, with D possibly TRBD2 on 5 matching bases. The germline V gene encodes CDR1 LGHNA and CDR2 YNFKEQ. Between the trimmed V and J ends, which lost 3 bases and 2 bases, there was a span of 21 bases. This CDR3 is built from 18 residues. Written as DNA, the CDR3 is TGTGCCAGCAGCCACGACCTGGGAGCGGCGGAAGTCACAGATACGCAGTATTTT. This gives the protein CASSHDLGAAEVTDTQYF.

V usage is TRBV4-1 and J usage is TRBJ2-5; no definite D call. V lost 4 bases and J lost 1, with 7 bases in between. The CDR3 covers 13 residues. Germline assignment: CDR1 MGHRA and CDR2 YSYEKL. The CDR3 protein is CASSPRIQETQYF. The CDR3, as DNA: TGCGCCAGCAGCCCCAGGATCCAAGAGACCCAGTACTTC.

The chain carries TRBV7-9 and TRBJ1-4, with 7 bases that match TRBD1. V lost 7 bases and J lost 8; bases outside the gene matches: 10. Germline V gene data show CDR1 as SEHNR and CDR2 as FQNEAQ (reference sequence). The CDR3 is 14 amino acids. DNA for the CDR3: TGTGCCAGCACCCACCTCCGACAGGGCGAAAAACTGTTTTTT. Protein sequence: CASTHLRQGEKLFF.

The chain recombines TRBV11-2 with TRBJ2-7, with D possibly matching TRBD2 (5 bases). Germline-derived CDR1 and CDR2 are SGHAT and FQNNGV. The CDR3 covers 13 residues. V was clipped by 5 bases and J by 4 bases, with 12 bases between them. The CDR3 sequence is CASSKSGLYEQYF. Written as DNA, the CDR3 is TGTGCCAGCAGCAAATCTGGACTTTACGAGCAGTACTTC.

The chain joins TRBV27 to TRBJ2-5; D assignment may be TRBD1 or TRBD2 (5 bases each). This CDR3 spans 12 amino acids. Trimming cost V 8 bases and J 7 bases, with 14 bases left between them. Germline-derived CDR1 and CDR2 are MNHEY and SMNVEV (reference sequence). The CDR3, as DNA: TGTGCCAGCCTTGGGACCACCGGGACCCAGTACTTC. This encodes CASLGTTGTQYF.